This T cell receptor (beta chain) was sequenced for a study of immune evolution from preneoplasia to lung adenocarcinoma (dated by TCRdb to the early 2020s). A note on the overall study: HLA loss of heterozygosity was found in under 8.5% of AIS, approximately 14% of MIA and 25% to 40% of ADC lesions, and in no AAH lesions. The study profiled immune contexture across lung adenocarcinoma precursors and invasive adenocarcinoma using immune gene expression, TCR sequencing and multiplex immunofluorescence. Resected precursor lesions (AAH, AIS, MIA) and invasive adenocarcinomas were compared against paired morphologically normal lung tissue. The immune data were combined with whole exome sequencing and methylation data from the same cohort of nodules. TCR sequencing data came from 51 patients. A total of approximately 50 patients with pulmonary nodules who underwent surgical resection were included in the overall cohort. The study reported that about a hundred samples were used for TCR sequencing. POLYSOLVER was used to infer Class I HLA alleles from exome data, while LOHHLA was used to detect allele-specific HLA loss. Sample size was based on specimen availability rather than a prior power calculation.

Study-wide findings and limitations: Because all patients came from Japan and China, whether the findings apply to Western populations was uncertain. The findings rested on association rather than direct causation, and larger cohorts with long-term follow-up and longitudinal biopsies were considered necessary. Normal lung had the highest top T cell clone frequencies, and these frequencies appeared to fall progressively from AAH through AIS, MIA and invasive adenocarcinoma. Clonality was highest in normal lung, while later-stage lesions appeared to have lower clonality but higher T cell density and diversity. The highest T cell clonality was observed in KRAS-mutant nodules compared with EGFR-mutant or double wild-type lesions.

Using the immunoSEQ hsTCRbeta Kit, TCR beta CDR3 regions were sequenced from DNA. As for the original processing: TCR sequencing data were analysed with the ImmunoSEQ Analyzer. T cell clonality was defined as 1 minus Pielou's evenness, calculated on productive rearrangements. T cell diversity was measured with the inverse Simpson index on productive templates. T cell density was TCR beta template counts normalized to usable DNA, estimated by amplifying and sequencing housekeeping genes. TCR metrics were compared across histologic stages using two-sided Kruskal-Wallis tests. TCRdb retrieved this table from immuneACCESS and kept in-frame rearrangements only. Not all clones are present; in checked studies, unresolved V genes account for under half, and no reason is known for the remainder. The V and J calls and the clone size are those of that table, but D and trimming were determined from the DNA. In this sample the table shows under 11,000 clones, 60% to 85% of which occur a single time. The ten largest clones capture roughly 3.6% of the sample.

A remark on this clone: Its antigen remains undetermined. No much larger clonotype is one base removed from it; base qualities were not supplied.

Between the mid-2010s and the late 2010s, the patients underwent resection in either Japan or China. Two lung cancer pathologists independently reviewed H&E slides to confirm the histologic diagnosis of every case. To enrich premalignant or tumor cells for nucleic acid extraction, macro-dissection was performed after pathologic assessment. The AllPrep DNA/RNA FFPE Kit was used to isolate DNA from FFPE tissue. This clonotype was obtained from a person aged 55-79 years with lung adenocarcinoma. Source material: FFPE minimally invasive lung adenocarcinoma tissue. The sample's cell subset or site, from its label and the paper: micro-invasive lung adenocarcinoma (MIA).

The CDR3 region: CASSDFLLESEQFF. The nucleotide sequence reads as follows: TGTGCCAGCAGTGATTTCCTACTAGAAAGTGAGCAGTTCTTC. This sequence uses TRBV2 and TRBJ2-1, with TRBD2 tentatively as D gene (5 bases match). Including the terminal cysteine and phenylalanine, the CDR3 comprises 14 residues. The DNA shown is the 42-base CDR3, in frame from base 1. Between the V and J ends, shortened by 3 bases and 9 bases respectively, the junction contains 15 bases. CDR1 and CDR2 were assigned from the germline V gene as SNHLY and FYNNEI.